This T cell receptor (beta chain) was obtained from a study of molecular identifiers for immune sequencing clone quantification (dated by TCRdb to 2017 to 2018). Some background on the complete study: For a replicate experiment, RNA from about 20,000 or 100,000 naive CD8 T cells was divided into five aliquots, of which four were sequenced. This methods study used CD8 T cells to benchmark TCR RNA copy counting and molecular-identifier clustering-based TCR repertoire sequencing (MIDCIRS).

Libraries of naive CD8 T cells were built from anywhere between about 20,000 and 1,000,000 sorted cells, with 10%, 30% or 50% of the purified RNA used. Naive CD8 T cells were FACS-sorted as CD8+CD4-CCR7+CD45RA+ on a BD FACSAria II into RLT Plus buffer. To test detection sensitivity, Jurkat RNA equal to around 10 TCR copies was added to samples of about 17,000-1,100,000 naive CD8 T cells. Enrichment of CD8 T cells was done with RosetteSep CD8+ T Cell Enrichment Cocktail plus Ficoll-Paque, and ACK red cell lysis came afterward. The library was obtained by PCR. Instrument used: NextSeq 500. Bulk TCR libraries were generated as previously described, with the TCR primers listed in Table S5 used. The Qiagen AllPrep DNA/RNA kit was used to purify total RNA. Before analysis, reads from multiple sequencing runs of the same library were pooled. In the authors' own workflow: Reads were retained only if the reads had an exact TCR constant sequence, and the retained reads were trimmed to 150 nt and grouped according to their 12-nt molecular barcodes. Within each barcode group, reads were sub-clustered at a 15% Levenshtein threshold, and quality-weighted consensus sequences were built per RNA molecule. Non-functional sequences were removed, as were lower-count sequences one edit away from another. Based on a fit of two negative binomial distributions, barcode sub-clusters having less than 20% of the maximum read count were discarded. TCRdb reprocessing: public reads trimmed at Q25 with fastp, clones called with MiXCR, in-frame beta chains kept. Entries are consolidated by CDR3 protein sequence, retaining the most common genes and DNA. The V and J calls follow TCRdb's processing rather than the paper's. Counted in this sample were hundreds of thousands of distinct CDR3 sequences; 25% of them appeared once. 0.7% to 0.95% of the sample belongs to the ten largest clones.

The paper's findings and limits, for the study overall: Identical TCR molecules sharing a barcode could cause highly expanded clone sizes to be underestimated. In CMV-specific effector cells, clones with more than 20 RNA copies contained over 99% of molecules, whereas in naive cells such clones contained under 1% of molecules. Spiked-in Jurkat TCR RNA (approximately 10 copies' worth), which is not part of the donor repertoire, was contained in the naive libraries. Modeling gave about 3.2 recovered TCR RNA copies per cell versus 8 to 10 by digital PCR, implying around 33% capture efficiency. Spiked-in Jurkat TCR RNA equal to a single cell's worth was reported to be detectable even within 1,100,000 naive CD8 T cells. When barcode sub-clustering was omitted, TCR diversity was inflated by chimeric consensus sequences, with chimeras reaching as high as 47%.

According to the germline V gene, CDR1 reads MNHEY and CDR2 reads SVGAGI. The V end gives up 5 bases and the J end 9 bases, leaving 11 bases in the junction not matched to a gene. The CDR3 measures 15 amino acids from cysteine to phenylalanine. CDR3 DNA only is kept here, 45 bases in frame from base 1. This clonotype was counted between two and nine times. Its antigen is unknown. Within one base of it there is no much larger clone, and no base qualities were kept. This sequence uses TRBV6-5 and TRBJ2-1; TRBD2 lines up with 9 middle nucleotides. The sample comprised naive CD8+ T cells from blood, with Jurkat cell RNA spiked in. The cell subset or site label here, explained by the study, means: FACS-sorted CD8+CD4-CCR7+CD45RA+ naive T cells. The clonotype comes from a human donor in good health. Some libraries in this study had Jurkat cell RNA spiked in. The CDR3 in this case is CASSTGGSSGSEQFF. The sequenced DNA is TGTGCCAGCAGTACGGGGGGTAGTAGCGGGAGTGAGCAGTTCTTC.